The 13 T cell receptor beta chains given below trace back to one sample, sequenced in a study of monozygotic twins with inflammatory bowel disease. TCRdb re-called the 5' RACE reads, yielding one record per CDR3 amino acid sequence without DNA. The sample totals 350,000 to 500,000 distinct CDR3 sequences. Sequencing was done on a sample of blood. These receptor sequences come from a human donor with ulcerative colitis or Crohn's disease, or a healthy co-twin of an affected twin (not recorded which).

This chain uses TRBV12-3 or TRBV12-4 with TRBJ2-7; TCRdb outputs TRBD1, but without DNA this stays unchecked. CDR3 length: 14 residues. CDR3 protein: CASSPEGTAYEQYF.

CDR3 amino acids: CASSSRQAPEAFF. This chain uses TRBV7-6 with TRBJ1-1; the D gene TCRdb calls, TRBD1, cannot be checked with no DNA. The CDR3 spans 13 residues. Germline V gene data show CDR1 as SGHVS and CDR2 as FNYEAQ.

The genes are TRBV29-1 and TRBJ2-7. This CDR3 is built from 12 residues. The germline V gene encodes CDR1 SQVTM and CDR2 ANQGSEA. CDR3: CSVLWDSYEQYF.

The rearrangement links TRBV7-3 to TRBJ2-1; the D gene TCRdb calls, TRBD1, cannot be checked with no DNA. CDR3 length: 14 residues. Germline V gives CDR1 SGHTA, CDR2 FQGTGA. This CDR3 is CASSDGGIYNEQFF. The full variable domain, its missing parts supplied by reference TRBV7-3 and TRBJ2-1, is GAGVSQTPSNKVTEKGKYVELRCDPISGHTALYWYRQSLGQGPEFLIYFQGTGAADDSGLPNDRFFAVRPEGSVSTLKIQRTERGDSAVYLCASSDGGIYNEQFFGPGTRLTVL.

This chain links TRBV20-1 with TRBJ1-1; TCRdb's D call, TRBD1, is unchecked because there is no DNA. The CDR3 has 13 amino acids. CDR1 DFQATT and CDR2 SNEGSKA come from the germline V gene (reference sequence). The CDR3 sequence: CSAKSGTEGEAFF.

CDR3 sequence: CASSPPRSGGTGELFF. The chain links TRBV7-9 to TRBJ2-2; TCRdb outputs TRBD2, but without DNA this stays unchecked. The CDR3 length is 16 residues. Germline V CDR1 and CDR2: SEHNR, FQNEAQ (reference sequence).

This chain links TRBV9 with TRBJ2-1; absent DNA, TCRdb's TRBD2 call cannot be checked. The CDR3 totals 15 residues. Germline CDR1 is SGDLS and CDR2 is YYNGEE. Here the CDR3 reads CASSVASGGGNEQFF.

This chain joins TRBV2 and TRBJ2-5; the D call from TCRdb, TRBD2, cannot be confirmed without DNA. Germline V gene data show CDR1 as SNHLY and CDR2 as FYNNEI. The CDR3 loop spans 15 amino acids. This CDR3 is CASSERISLAGFQYF.

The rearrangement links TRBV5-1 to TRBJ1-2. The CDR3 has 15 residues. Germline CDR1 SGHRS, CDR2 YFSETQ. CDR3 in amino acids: CASSLEMRKDYGYTF.

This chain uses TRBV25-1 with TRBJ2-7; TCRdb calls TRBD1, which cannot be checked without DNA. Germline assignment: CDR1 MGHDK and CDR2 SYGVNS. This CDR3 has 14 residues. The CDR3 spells CASSESGNLREQYF.

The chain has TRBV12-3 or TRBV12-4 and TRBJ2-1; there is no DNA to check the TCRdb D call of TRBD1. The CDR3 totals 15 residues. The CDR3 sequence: CASTPGQNSYNEQFF.

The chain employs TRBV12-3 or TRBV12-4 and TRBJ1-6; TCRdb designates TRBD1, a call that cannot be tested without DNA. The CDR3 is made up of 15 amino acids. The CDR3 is CASSLRGAFNSPLHF.

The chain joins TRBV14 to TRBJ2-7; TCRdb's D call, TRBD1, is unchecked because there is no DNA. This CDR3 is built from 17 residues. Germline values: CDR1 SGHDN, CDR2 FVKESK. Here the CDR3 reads CASSQGRRGGLRHEQYF.